The T cell receptor (beta chain) under discussion was sequenced for a study of shared clonotypes between healthy human individuals. The assay used deep level. Assay used: immunoSEQ multiplex PCR; TCRdb lists only in-frame clones, some missing. The table includes over 950,000 clones, around 77% detected once. The J segment lost 0 bases and the V segment lost 0 bases, leaving 9 bases of the junction unmatched. The CDR3 is 18 amino acids. The germline gives CDR1 LGHNA, CDR2 YSLEER. Sequencing was carried out using memory CD4+ T cells from PBMCs. Subset defined: CD45RA-negative fraction. The rearrangement joins TRBV4-3 to TRBJ1-2; the match to TRBD1 covers 8 bases. This clonotype was obtained from a man between 18 and 29 years old in good health. Some clones in this sample may be carry-over from other donors' samples. CDR3 protein: CASSQDAGQGWANYGYTF. In nucleotides, the CDR3 is TGCGCCAGCAGCCAAGATGCTGGACAGGGATGGGCTAACTATGGCTACACCTTC.